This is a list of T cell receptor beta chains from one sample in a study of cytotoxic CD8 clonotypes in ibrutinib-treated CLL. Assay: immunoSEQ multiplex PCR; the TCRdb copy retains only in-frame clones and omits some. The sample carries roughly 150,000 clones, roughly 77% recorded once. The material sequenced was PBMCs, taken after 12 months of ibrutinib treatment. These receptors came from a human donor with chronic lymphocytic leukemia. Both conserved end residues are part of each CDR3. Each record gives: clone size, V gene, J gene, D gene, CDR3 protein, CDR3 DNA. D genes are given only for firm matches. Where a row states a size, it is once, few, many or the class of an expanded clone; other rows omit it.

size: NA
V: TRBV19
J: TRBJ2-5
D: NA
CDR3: CASIHRPSLLMTQYF
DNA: TGTGCCAGTATCCACCGGCCCTCACTGTTGATGACCCAGTACTTC

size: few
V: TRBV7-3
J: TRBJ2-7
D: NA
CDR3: CASSEIGGSSYEQYF
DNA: TGTGCCAGCAGCGAAATCGGGGGCAGCTCCTACGAGCAGTACTTC

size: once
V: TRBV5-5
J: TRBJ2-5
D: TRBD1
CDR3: CASSFGQGWIQETQYF
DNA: TGTGCCAGCAGCTTTGGACAGGGGTGGATTCAAGAGACCCAGTACTTC

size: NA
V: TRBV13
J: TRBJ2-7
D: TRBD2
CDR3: CASSSTGLAGVGQYF
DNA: TGTGCCAGCAGCTCAACGGGACTAGCGGGAGTAGGGCAGTACTTC

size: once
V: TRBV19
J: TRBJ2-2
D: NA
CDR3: CASSPSRGGELFF
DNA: TGTGCCAGTAGTCCCTCCAGGGGAGGGGAGCTGTTTTTT

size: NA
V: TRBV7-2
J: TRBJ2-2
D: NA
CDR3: CASSLVEGGELFF
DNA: TGTGCCAGCAGCTTAGTGGAGGGCGGGGAGCTGTTTTTT

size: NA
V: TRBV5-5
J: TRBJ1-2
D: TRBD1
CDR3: CASSLEPGQGLYGYTF
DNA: TGTGCCAGCAGCTTGGAGCCGGGACAGGGTCTTTATGGCTACACCTTC

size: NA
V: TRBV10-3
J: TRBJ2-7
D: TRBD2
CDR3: CAISANKGLSAAYEQYF
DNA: TGTGCCATCAGTGCGAACAAGGGACTAAGTGCGGCCTACGAGCAGTACTTC

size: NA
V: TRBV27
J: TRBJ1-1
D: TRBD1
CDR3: CASRGTGDGTEAFF
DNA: TGTGCCAGCAGGGGGACAGGGGACGGCACTGAAGCTTTCTTT

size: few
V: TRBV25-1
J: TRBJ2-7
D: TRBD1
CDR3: CASSKPGQGSYEQYF
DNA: TGTGCCAGCAGCAAACCGGGACAGGGGTCCTACGAGCAGTACTTC

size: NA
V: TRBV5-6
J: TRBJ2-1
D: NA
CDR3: CASSRQGRQFF
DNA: TGTGCCAGCAGCCGCCAAGGAAGGCAGTTCTTC

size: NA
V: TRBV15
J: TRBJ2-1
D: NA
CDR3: CATSRGFNEQFF
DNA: TGTGCCACCAGCAGGGGATTCAATGAGCAGTTCTTC

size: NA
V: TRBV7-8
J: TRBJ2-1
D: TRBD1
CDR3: CASSVATGSRDEQFF
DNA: TGTGCCAGCAGCGTAGCGACAGGGAGTCGCGATGAGCAGTTCTTC

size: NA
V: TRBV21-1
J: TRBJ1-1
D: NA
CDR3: CASSRSLRNTEAFF
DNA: TGTGCCAGCAGCCGTTCCCTGCGGAACACTGAAGCTTTCTTT

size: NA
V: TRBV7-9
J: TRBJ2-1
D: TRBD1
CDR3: CASSYRTGGAYNEQFF
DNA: TGTGCCAGCAGCTACCGGACAGGGGGCGCCTACAATGAGCAGTTCTTC

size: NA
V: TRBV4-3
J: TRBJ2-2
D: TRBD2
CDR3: CASSQGLAGLGGELFF
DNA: TGCGCCAGCAGCCAAGGACTAGCGGGCTTAGGGGGGGAGCTGTTTTTT

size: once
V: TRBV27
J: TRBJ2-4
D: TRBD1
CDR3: CASSSFSTTYGQALAKNIQYF
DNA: TGTGCCAGCAGTTCCTTCTCGACTACCTATGGACAGGCACTAGCCAAAAACATTCAGTACTTC

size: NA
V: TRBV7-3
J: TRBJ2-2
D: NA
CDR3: CASSLRPGLGGELFF
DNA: TGTGCCAGCAGCCTACGGCCCGGTTTGGGCGGGGAGCTGTTTTTT

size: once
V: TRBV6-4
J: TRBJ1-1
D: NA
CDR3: CASSVEAGAVTEAFF
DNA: TGTGCCAGCAGTGTCGAAGCGGGGGCTGTCACTGAAGCTTTCTTT

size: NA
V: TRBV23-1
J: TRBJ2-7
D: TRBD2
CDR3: CASSQERETYEQYF
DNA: TGCGCCAGCAGTCAAGAGCGGGAGACCTACGAGCAGTACTTC

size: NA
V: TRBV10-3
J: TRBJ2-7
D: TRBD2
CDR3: CASSSRLAGPGEQYF
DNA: TGTGCCAGCAGTAGCCGACTAGCGGGCCCTGGCGAGCAGTACTTC

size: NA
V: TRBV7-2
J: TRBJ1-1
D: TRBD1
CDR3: CASSQGTGANTEAFF
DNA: TGTGCCAGCAGCCAGGGGACAGGAGCGAACACTGAAGCTTTCTTT